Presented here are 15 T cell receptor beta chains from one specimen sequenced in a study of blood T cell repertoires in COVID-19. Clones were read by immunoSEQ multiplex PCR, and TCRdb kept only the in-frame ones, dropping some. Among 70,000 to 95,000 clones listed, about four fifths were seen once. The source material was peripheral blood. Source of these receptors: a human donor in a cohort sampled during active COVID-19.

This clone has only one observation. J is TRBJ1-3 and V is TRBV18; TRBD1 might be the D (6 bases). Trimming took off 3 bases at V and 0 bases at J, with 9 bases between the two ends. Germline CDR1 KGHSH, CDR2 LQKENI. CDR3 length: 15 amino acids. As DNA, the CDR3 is TGTGCCAGCTCACCCAGGACAGCCTCTGGAAACACCATATATTTT. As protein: CASSPRTASGNTIYF.

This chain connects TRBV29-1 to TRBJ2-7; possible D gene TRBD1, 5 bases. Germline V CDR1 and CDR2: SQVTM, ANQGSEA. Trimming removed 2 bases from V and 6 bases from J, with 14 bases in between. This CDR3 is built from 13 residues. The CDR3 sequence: CSVEKDTDGEQYF. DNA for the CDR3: TGCAGCGTTGAAAAGGACACGGACGGCGAGCAGTACTTC.

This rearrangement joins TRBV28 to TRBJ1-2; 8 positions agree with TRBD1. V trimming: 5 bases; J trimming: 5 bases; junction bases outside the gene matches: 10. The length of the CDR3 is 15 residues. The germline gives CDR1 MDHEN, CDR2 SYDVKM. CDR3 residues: CASSTRQGQGYGYTF. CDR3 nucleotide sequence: TGTGCCAGCAGTACCCGCCAAGGACAGGGATATGGCTACACCTTC.

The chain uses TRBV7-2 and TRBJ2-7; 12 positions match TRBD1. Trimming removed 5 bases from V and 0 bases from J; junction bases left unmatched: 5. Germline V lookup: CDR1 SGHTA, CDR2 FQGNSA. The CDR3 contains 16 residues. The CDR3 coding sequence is TGTGCCAGCAGCCCCGGGACAGGGGGCCTCTCCTACGAGCAGTACTTC. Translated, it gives CASSPGTGGLSYEQYF.

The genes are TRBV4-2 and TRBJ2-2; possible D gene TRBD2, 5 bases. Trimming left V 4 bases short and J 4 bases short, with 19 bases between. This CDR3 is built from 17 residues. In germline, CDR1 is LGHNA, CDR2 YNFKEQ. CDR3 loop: CASSPSGYRASTGELFF. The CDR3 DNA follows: TGTGCCAGCAGCCCCTCGGGGTATAGGGCGAGCACCGGGGAGCTGTTTTTT.

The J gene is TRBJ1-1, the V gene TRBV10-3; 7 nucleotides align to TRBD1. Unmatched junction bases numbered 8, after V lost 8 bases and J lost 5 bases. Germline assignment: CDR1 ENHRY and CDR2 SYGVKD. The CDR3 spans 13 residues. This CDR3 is CAIVGTGETEAFF. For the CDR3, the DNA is TGTGCCATCGTTGGTACAGGGGAGACTGAAGCTTTCTTT.

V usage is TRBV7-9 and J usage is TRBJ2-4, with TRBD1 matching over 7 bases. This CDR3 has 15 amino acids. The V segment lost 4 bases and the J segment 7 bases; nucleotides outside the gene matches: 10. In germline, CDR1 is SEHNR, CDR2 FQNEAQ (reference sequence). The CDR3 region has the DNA TGTGCCAGCAGCTCATCCGGGACAGTGGGGAACATTCAGTACTTC. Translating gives CASSSSGTVGNIQYF.

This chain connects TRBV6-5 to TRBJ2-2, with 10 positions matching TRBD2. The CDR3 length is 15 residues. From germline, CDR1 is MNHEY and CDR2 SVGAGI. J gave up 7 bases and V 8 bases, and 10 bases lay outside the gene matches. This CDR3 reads CASSGERGGDGELFF. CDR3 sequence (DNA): TGTGCCAGCTCGGGAGAGCGGGGGGGCGACGGGGAGCTGTTTTTT.

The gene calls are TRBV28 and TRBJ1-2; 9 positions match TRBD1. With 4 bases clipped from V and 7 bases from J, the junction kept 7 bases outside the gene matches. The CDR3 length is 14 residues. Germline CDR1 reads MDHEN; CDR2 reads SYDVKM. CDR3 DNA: TGTGCCAGCAGTTACAGGGGGCGCTTTGGTGGCTACACCTTC. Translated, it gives CASSYRGRFGGYTF.

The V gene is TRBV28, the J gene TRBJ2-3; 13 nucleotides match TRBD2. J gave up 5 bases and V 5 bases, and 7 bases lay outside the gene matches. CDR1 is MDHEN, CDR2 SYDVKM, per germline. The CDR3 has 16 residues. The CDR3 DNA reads TGTGCCAGCAGTGAAACTAGCGGGGGGGCGGGAGATACGCAGTATTTT. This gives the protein CASSETSGGAGDTQYF.

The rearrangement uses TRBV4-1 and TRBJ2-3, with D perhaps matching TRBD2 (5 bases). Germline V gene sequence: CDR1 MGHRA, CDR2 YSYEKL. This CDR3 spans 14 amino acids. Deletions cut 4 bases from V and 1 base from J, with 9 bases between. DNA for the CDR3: TGCGCCAGCAGCCTCCTCGGGGGCACAGATACGCAGTATTTT. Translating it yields CASSLLGGTDTQYF.

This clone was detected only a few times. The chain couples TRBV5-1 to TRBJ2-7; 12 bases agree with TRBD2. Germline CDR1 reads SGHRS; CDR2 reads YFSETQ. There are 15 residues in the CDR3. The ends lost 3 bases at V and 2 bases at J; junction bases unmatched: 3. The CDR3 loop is CASSWRTSGAYEQYF. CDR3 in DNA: TGCGCCAGCAGCTGGAGGACTAGCGGGGCCTACGAGCAGTACTTC.

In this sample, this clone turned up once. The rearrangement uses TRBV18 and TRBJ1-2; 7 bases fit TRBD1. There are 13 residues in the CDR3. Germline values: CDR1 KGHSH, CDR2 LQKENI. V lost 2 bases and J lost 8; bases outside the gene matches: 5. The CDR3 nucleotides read TGTGCCAGCTCACCAGACAGGGAGAGAGGCTACACCTTC. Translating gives CASSPDRERGYTF.

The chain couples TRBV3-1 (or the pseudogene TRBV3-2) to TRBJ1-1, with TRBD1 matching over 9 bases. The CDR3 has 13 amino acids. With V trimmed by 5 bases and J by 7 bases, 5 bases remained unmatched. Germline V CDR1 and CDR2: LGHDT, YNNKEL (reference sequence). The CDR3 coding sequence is TGTGCCAGCAGCTTAAGACAGGGGGGTGAAGCTTTCTTT. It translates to CASSLRQGGEAFF.

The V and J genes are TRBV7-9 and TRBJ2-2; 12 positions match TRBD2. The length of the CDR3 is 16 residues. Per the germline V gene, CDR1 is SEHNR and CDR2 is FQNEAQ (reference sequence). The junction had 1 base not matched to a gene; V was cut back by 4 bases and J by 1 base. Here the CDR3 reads CASSWGLAGNTGELFF. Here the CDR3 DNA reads TGTGCCAGCAGCTGGGGACTAGCGGGGAACACCGGGGAGCTGTTTTTT.